This is a list of T cell receptor beta chains from one sample in a study of cytomegalovirus exposure and HLA in healthy donors. Sequencing used immunoSEQ multiplex PCR; TCRdb keeps in-frame clones, though not all of them. The data contain 250,000 to 400,000 clones, roughly 87% of them singletons. Material for sequencing was PBMCs. These receptor sequences come from a woman aged 30 to 39 in good health and CMV-seropositive. Each CDR3 is given with its conserved first and last residue. A D gene is named only where the DNA matches it firmly. Clone size, where shown, is once, few, many, or a class for clones that have expanded.

.	TRBV29-1	TRBJ2-1	.	CSVEDQGGYNEQFF	TGCAGCGTTGAAGATCAGGGGGGATACAATGAGCAGTTCTTC
.	TRBV4-3	TRBJ2-6	.	CASSQEDPYYGSGANVLTF	TGCGCCAGCAGCCAAGAAGATCCCTATTACGGCTCTGGGGCCAACGTCCTGACTTTC
few	TRBV30	TRBJ1-6	.	CAWRQGNSPLHF	TGTGCCTGGAGACAGGGAAATTCACCCCTCCACTTT
.	TRBV9	TRBJ1-2	TRBD1	CASSVGQGAGGYTF	TGTGCCAGCAGCGTCGGACAGGGGGCGGGTGGCTACACCTTC
.	TRBV18	TRBJ2-7	TRBD1	CASSPDRASYEQYF	TGTGCCAGCTCACCCGACAGGGCTTCCTACGAGCAGTACTTC
.	TRBV18	TRBJ2-7	TRBD2	CASSQRGDYEQYF	TGTGCCAGCTCACAGCGGGGGGACTACGAGCAGTACTTC
once	TRBV2	TRBJ2-2	.	CATISRVNTGELFF	TGTGCCACCATCTCAAGAGTGAACACCGGGGAGCTGTTTTTT
once	TRBV4-1	TRBJ2-7	.	CASSPRSSYEQYF	TGCGCCAGCAGCCCCCGGAGCTCCTACGAGCAGTACTTC
once	TRBV5-6	TRBJ2-7	.	CASSTPTGSHEQYF	TGTGCCAGCAGCACCCCTACAGGGAGCCACGAGCAGTACTTC
.	TRBV6-5	TRBJ2-7	.	CASRPERGTLYEQYF	TGTGCCAGCAGGCCTGAAAGAGGGACACTATACGAGCAGTACTTC
.	TRBV11-2	TRBJ2-3	.	CASSDLLPSTDTQYF	TGTGCCAGCAGCGACCTCCTTCCTAGCACAGATACGCAGTATTTT
.	TRBV7-8	TRBJ2-7	.	CASSGVVGELSYEQYF	TGTGCCAGCAGCGGAGTGGTGGGAGAACTCTCCTACGAGCAGTACTTC
.	TRBV2	TRBJ2-4	.	CASSNRKNIQYF	TGTGCCAGCAGTAACAGAAAAAACATTCAGTACTTC
once	TRBV5-1	TRBJ2-7	.	CASSLVFQSSYEQYF	TGCGCCAGCAGCTTGGTTTTTCAGAGCTCCTACGAGCAGTACTTC
.	TRBV11-2	TRBJ2-7	TRBD1	CASSFYRGYEQYF	TGTGCCAGCAGCTTTTACAGGGGCTACGAGCAGTACTTC
.	TRBV1	TRBJ1-2	.	CTSSRKRHFTFGYGYTF	TGCACCAGCAGCCGCAAACGGCACTTCACGTTTGGCTATGGCTACACCTTC
.	TRBV7-9	TRBJ2-1	.	CASSSLATEQFF	TGTGCCAGCAGCTCCCTTGCGACTGAGCAGTTCTTC
.	TRBV5-1	TRBJ2-1	TRBD1	CASSFVDRVGNEQFF	TGCGCCAGCAGCTTCGTAGACAGGGTAGGGAATGAGCAGTTCTTC
.	TRBV29-1	TRBJ2-1	TRBD1	CSVTTGEYNEQFF	TGCAGCGTCACGACAGGGGAGTACAATGAGCAGTTCTTC
.	TRBV7-9	TRBJ2-7	TRBD1	CASSATGATYEQYF	TGTGCCAGCAGCGCGACAGGGGCGACCTACGAGCAGTACTTC
.	TRBV11-3	TRBJ2-7	.	CASSLAGGTYEQYF	TGTGCCAGCAGCTTAGCCGGCGGGACCTACGAGCAGTACTTC
.	TRBV7-9	TRBJ2-1	TRBD2	CASSLGGANSYNEQFF	TGTGCCAGCAGCTTGGGAGGGGCCAACTCCTACAATGAGCAGTTCTTC